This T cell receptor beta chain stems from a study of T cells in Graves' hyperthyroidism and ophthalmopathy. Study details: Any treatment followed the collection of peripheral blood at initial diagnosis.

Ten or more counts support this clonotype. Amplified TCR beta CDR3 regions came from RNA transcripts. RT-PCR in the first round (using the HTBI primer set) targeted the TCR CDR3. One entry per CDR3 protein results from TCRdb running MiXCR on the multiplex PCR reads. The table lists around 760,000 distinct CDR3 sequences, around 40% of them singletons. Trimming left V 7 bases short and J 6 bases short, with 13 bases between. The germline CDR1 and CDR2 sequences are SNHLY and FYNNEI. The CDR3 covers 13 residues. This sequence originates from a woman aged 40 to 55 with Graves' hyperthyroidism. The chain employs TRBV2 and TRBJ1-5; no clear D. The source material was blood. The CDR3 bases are TGTGCCAGCACCCGAGACCAGATTCAGCCCCAGCATTTT. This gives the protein CASTRDQIQPQHF.